This is a list of T cell receptor beta chains from one sample in a study of radiation and T cells in renal cell carcinoma. Sequencing was performed with immunoSEQ multiplex PCR; in TCRdb, only in-frame clones are kept and a portion is missing. The sample has around 140,000 clones; 70% to 90% are singletons. The sequencing here drew on blood, taken from a patient whose treatment included radiotherapy and nephrectomy. These receptors were collected from a woman in her forties or fifties with renal cell carcinoma. Both conserved end residues are part of each CDR3. D genes are given only for firm matches. Expanded clones get a size class; other rows say once, few or many, or leave the size out.

v_call: TRBV19; j_call: TRBJ2-3; clone_size: NA; d_call: NA; cdr3_aa: CASSISVDTQYF; cdr3_nt: TGTGCCAGTAGTATTAGTGTAGATACGCAGTATTTT
v_call: TRBV4-3; j_call: TRBJ1-2; clone_size: NA; d_call: NA; cdr3_aa: CASSQDPAARNYGYTF; cdr3_nt: TGCGCCAGCAGCCAAGATCCAGCGGCAAGAAACTATGGCTACACCTTC
v_call: TRBV27; j_call: TRBJ1-6; clone_size: NA; d_call: NA; cdr3_aa: CASSLSGLEVGSPLHF; cdr3_nt: TGTGCCAGCAGTTTATCGGGTCTAGAAGTCGGGTCACCCCTCCACTTT
v_call: TRBV25-1; j_call: TRBJ2-1; clone_size: once; d_call: NA; cdr3_aa: CASTDWGNEQFF; cdr3_nt: TGTGCCAGCACTGATTGGGGCAATGAGCAGTTCTTC
v_call: TRBV7-2; j_call: TRBJ2-3; clone_size: NA; d_call: TRBD1; cdr3_aa: CASSLPGQSTDTQYF; cdr3_nt: TGTGCCAGCAGCTTGCCGGGACAGAGCACAGATACGCAGTATTTT
v_call: TRBV4-1; j_call: TRBJ2-7; clone_size: NA; d_call: NA; cdr3_aa: CASSQPYLAYEQYF; cdr3_nt: TGCGCCAGCAGCCAACCCTACCTCGCCTACGAGCAGTACTTC
v_call: TRBV19; j_call: TRBJ1-2; clone_size: NA; d_call: TRBD1; cdr3_aa: CASSLGQAAGYTF; cdr3_nt: TGTGCCAGTAGTTTGGGACAGGCGGCAGGCTACACCTTC
v_call: TRBV29-1; j_call: TRBJ2-7; clone_size: NA; d_call: NA; cdr3_aa: CSVEDRGQAGEQYF; cdr3_nt: TGCAGCGTTGAAGACAGAGGACAGGCGGGAGAGCAGTACTTC
v_call: TRBV15; j_call: TRBJ2-1; clone_size: NA; d_call: TRBD1; cdr3_aa: CATSRGQGIDEQFF; cdr3_nt: TGTGCCACCAGTAGGGGACAGGGGATCGATGAGCAGTTCTTC
v_call: TRBV25-1; j_call: TRBJ1-1; clone_size: NA; d_call: NA; cdr3_aa: CASSELGEAGANTEAFF; cdr3_nt: TGTGCCAGCAGTGAATTAGGAGAGGCGGGAGCGAACACTGAAGCTTTCTTT
v_call: TRBV29-1; j_call: TRBJ2-5; clone_size: NA; d_call: TRBD2; cdr3_aa: CSAYPGLHEETQYF; cdr3_nt: TGCAGCGCGTACCCGGGACTACACGAAGAGACCCAGTACTTC
v_call: TRBV9; j_call: TRBJ2-6; clone_size: NA; d_call: TRBD1; cdr3_aa: CASSPGQGVYSGANVLTF; cdr3_nt: TGTGCCAGCAGCCCGGGACAGGGGGTTTACTCTGGGGCCAACGTCCTGACTTTC
v_call: TRBV2; j_call: TRBJ2-7; clone_size: NA; d_call: NA; cdr3_aa: CASSLTNSRTLSYEQYF; cdr3_nt: TGTGCCAGCAGCTTGACGAATTCCAGAACACTTAGCTACGAGCAGTACTTC
v_call: TRBV6-4; j_call: TRBJ1-3; clone_size: NA; d_call: NA; cdr3_aa: CASSPGVGNTIYF; cdr3_nt: TGTGCCAGCAGCCCAGGGGTAGGAAACACCATATATTTT
v_call: TRBV10-3; j_call: TRBJ2-6; clone_size: NA; d_call: NA; cdr3_aa: CAISELTSGANVLTF; cdr3_nt: TGTGCCATCAGTGAGTTGACGTCTGGGGCCAACGTCCTGACTTTC
v_call: TRBV19; j_call: TRBJ1-4; clone_size: NA; d_call: NA; cdr3_aa: CASSPRGEKLFF; cdr3_nt: TGTGCCAGTAGTCCTAGGGGTGAAAAACTGTTTTTT
v_call: TRBV4-2; j_call: TRBJ2-6; clone_size: NA; d_call: TRBD1; cdr3_aa: CASSQDRVSLSGANVLTF; cdr3_nt: TGTGCCAGCAGCCAGGACAGGGTTTCGCTCTCTGGGGCCAACGTCCTGACTTTC
v_call: TRBV28; j_call: TRBJ2-7; clone_size: NA; d_call: NA; cdr3_aa: CASSFVSRGGVRGSYEQYF; cdr3_nt: TGTGCCAGCAGTTTCGTGTCTCGGGGAGGCGTACGGGGCTCCTACGAGCAGTACTTC
v_call: TRBV7-2; j_call: TRBJ1-6; clone_size: NA; d_call: NA; cdr3_aa: CASSLKDSPLHF; cdr3_nt: TGTGCCAGCAGCTTAAAAGATTCACCCCTCCACTTT
v_call: TRBV11-1; j_call: TRBJ1-2; clone_size: few; d_call: NA; cdr3_aa: CASSLTDLDYGYTF; cdr3_nt: TGTGCCAGCAGCCTCACGGACCTCGACTATGGCTACACCTTC
v_call: TRBV4-1; j_call: TRBJ1-5; clone_size: NA; d_call: TRBD1; cdr3_aa: CASSQGQGGNQPQHF; cdr3_nt: TGCGCCAGCAGCCAAGGACAGGGCGGCAATCAGCCCCAGCATTTT
v_call: TRBV7-9; j_call: TRBJ2-5; clone_size: NA; d_call: TRBD1; cdr3_aa: CASSFMTGGETQYF; cdr3_nt: TGTGCCAGCAGCTTTATGACAGGGGGAGAGACCCAGTACTTC
v_call: TRBV10-2; j_call: TRBJ2-5; clone_size: once; d_call: TRBD2; cdr3_aa: CASSRLAGGQETQYF; cdr3_nt: TGCGCCAGCAGTCGGTTAGCGGGGGGCCAAGAGACCCAGTACTTC
v_call: TRBV5-1; j_call: TRBJ2-5; clone_size: NA; d_call: NA; cdr3_aa: CASSPTDSEGETQYF; cdr3_nt: TGCGCCAGCAGCCCCACCGACAGTGAGGGAGAGACCCAGTACTTC
v_call: TRBV6-6; j_call: TRBJ2-3; clone_size: few; d_call: NA; cdr3_aa: CASKDKTGVETDTQYF; cdr3_nt: TGTGCCAGCAAAGACAAGACAGGCGTCGAGACAGATACGCAGTATTTT
v_call: TRBV29-1; j_call: TRBJ2-7; clone_size: NA; d_call: TRBD1; cdr3_aa: CSTRDSSYEQYF; cdr3_nt: TGCAGCACCCGGGACAGCTCCTACGAGCAGTACTTC